This section outlines one T cell receptor beta chain sequence together with its context. What it binds is not known. The sample originates from a study of T cell responses to AZD1222 COVID-19 vaccine. Data came from immunoSEQ multiplex PCR; TCRdb stores just in-frame clones and leaves some out. The sample has about 120,000 clones; 92% are singletons. This CDR3 has 14 residues. Germline V lookup: CDR1 MNHNY, CDR2 SVGAGI (reference sequence). Trimming took 8 bases from V and 7 from J; bases not matched to a gene: 11. Study-wide results and caveats: Breadth and depth of Spike-specific TCRs rose after two AZD1222 doses.

The source material was peripheral blood, sampled 28 days after the second AZD1222 dose. The chain employs TRBV6-6 and TRBJ1-2; the match to TRBD1 covers 9 bases. The receptor comes from an adult who received the AZD1222 COVID-19 vaccine. The CDR3 DNA reads as TGTGCCAGCGGGGACAGGGTTAGGAATTCTGGCTACACCTTC. It is translated as CASGDRVRNSGYTF.